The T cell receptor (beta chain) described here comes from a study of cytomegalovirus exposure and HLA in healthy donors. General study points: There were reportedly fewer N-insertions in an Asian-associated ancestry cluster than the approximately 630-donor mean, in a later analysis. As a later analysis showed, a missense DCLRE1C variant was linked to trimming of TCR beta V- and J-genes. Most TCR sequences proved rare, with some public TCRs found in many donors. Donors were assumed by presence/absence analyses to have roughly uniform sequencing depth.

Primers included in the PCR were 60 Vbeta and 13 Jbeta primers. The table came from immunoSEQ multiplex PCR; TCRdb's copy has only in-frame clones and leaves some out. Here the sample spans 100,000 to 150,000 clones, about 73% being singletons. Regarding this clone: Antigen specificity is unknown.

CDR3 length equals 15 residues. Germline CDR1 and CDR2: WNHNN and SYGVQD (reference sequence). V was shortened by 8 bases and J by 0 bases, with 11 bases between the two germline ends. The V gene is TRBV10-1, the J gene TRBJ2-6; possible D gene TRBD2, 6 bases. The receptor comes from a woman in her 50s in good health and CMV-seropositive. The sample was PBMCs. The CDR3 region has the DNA TGCGCCAGCGGGACTGACTCCTCTGGGGCCAACGTCCTGACTTTC. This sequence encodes CASGTDSSGANVLTF.